Listed here is a single T cell receptor beta chain. Its target is not known. The germline gene is not matched at one end of the junction; a read error may be the cause. Only in-frame clones appear in the TCRdb table, and some are missing; sequencing was by immunoSEQ multiplex PCR. Among under 110,000 clones, more than 70% were seen once, and the ten largest hold 2% to 3%. Patients with chemo-refractory metastatic non-small-cell lung cancer received focal radiation plus CTLA-4 blockade with ipilimumab. The CDR3 has 11 residues. The germline CDR1 and CDR2 sequences are MNHNY and SVGAGI (reference sequence). These data are taken from a study of radiotherapy plus CTLA-4 blockade in lung cancer. The wider study: An objective response was seen in about 17% of patients, and disease control in more than 25%. Study findings and constraints: Strongest reported response predictors: early blood clone changes and post-radiation interferon-beta.

This TCR was recovered from a human donor with non-small cell lung cancer that progressed on radiotherapy plus ipilimumab. Some clones in this sample may be carry-over from other donors' samples. The gene calls are TRBV6-6 and TRBJ2-7; no clear D gene. Source: peripheral blood, taken from a patient treated with radiotherapy plus ipilimumab. CDR3 in DNA: TGTGCCAGCAGTGACTCCTACGAGCAGTACTTC. Its protein product is CASSDSYEQYF.